This T cell receptor beta chain was retrieved from a study of T cells after somatic rescue of genetic block. CDR1 and CDR2 from the germline V gene are MDHEN and SYDVKM. V lost 3 bases, J lost 8 bases, and 7 bases stayed unmatched. This CDR3 is built from 17 residues. Generated by immunoSEQ multiplex PCR, the TCRdb table keeps only in-frame clones and is missing some. Of tens of thousands of clones in the sample, 95% to 96% are singletons; the top ten hold around 0.083%. What was sequenced was peripheral blood mononuclear cells (PBMCs). The chain couples TRBV28 to TRBJ2-1, with TRBD2 identical over 16 bases. This receptor was taken from a child younger than two. CDR3 in amino acids: CASSLSGTSGRAHEQFF. CDR3 nucleotides: TGTGCCAGCAGTTTGTCGGGGACTAGCGGGAGGGCCCATGAGCAGTTCTTC. The variable domain in full, with the rest retrieved from reference TRBV28 and TRBJ2-1, is DVKVTQSSRYLVKRTGEKVFLECVQDMDHENMFWYRQDPGLGLRLIYFSYDVKMKEKGDIPEGYSVSREKKERFSLILESASTNQTSMYLCASSLSGTSGRAHEQFFGPGTRLTVL.